Below are 30 T cell receptor beta chains sequenced from a single sample in a study of naive and memory T cell subsets. Both TRBC1 and TRBC2 were covered by a beta constant-region primer of two equimolar oligonucleotides. Nested alpha and beta constant-region primers with the SP2 primer drove four PCR rounds on ligated cDNA. TCRdb re-called the UMI-ligation and nested PCR reads through MiXCR, storing one row per CDR3 protein. The profile shows about 22,000 distinct CDR3 sequences, roughly 10% of them singletons. Sequenced input: central memory CD8+ T cells from blood. The receptors were gathered from a human donor in good health.

As regards this clonotype: One end of the junction is discordant with germline, which a read error may explain. The chain uses TRBV6-1 and TRBJ2-1; D is unresolved. CDR3 length equals 11 residues. Germline-derived CDR1 and CDR2 are MNHNS and SASEGT. The CDR3 here is CASGVGAEQLF. In nucleotides, the CDR3 is TGTGCCAGCGGGGTGGGTGCGGAGCAGCTCTTC.

V and J are TRBV5-4 and TRBJ2-5; 14 bases match TRBD2. The germline CDR1 and CDR2 sequences are SGHNT and YYREEE (reference sequence). V gave up 4 bases and J gave up 5 bases; unmatched junction bases: 13. This CDR3 contains 18 residues. The CDR3 DNA sequence: TGTGCCAGCAGCGTGCGGGATGGGACTAGCGGGAGTTGGGAGACCCAGTACTTC. Its protein product is CASSVRDGTSGSWETQYF.

This clonotype was found a few times. This sequence joins TRBV27 and TRBJ1-5; D call uncertain. The CDR3 contains 13 residues. V was trimmed by 6 bases and J by 6 bases, leaving 12 bases between them. CDR1 and CDR2 (germline): MNHEY, SMNVEV (reference sequence). The CDR3 bases are TGTGCCAGCAGGGAAACGTACACTCAGCCCCAGCATTTT. It encodes CASRETYTQPQHF.

This clonotype showed up just a few times. The rearrangement links TRBV7-9 to TRBJ2-7; 8 nucleotides agree with TRBD2. Germline V gives CDR1 SEHNR, CDR2 FQNEAQ (reference sequence). J was trimmed by 6 bases and V by 2 bases; bases with no gene match: 15. The CDR3 contains 17 residues. The CDR3, as DNA: TGTGCCAGCAGCTTAATAGGGGCCGGGACTAGTAAAAGCGAGCAGTACTTC. Translated, it gives CASSLIGAGTSKSEQYF.

This clonotype turned up a few times. This chain joins TRBV6-6 and TRBJ2-1, with a possible D match to TRBD2 (6 bases). CDR1 and CDR2 (germline): MNHNY, SVGAGI (reference sequence). V lost 3 bases and J lost 3, with 12 bases in between. This CDR3 is built from 15 residues. In nucleotides, the CDR3 is TGTGCCAGCAGTTATGAGGGAGGTGACTACAATGAGCAGTTCTTC. It is translated as CASSYEGGDYNEQFF.

This clonotype is medium-sized in the sample. V usage is TRBV6-1 and J usage is TRBJ2-5, with D unresolved. The CDR3 is 13 amino acids. V lost 3 bases, J lost 3 bases, and 8 bases lay in between. Germline CDR1 MNHNS, CDR2 SASEGT. The CDR3 region is CASSDEAKETQYF. The DNA of the CDR3 is TGTGCCAGCAGTGACGAAGCGAAAGAGACCCAGTACTTC.

The chain couples TRBV20-1 to TRBJ2-7, with a possible D match to TRBD1 (7 bases). The CDR3 is 13 residues long. Germline-derived CDR1 and CDR2 are DFQATT and SNEGSKA (reference sequence). Trimming stripped 3 bases from V and 6 bases from J, with 15 bases between. CDR3 protein: CSASAGGPIEQYF. In DNA, the CDR3 is TGCAGTGCTAGTGCAGGGGGGCCCATCGAGCAGTACTTC.

The chain carries TRBV20-1 and TRBJ2-7; D unclear. The V gene lost 3 bases and the J gene lost 3 bases, with 24 bases spanning the gap. This CDR3 spans 17 amino acids. The V gene's germline CDR1 is DFQATT and CDR2 SNEGSKA (reference sequence). The CDR3 nucleotides read TGCAGTGCTAGTACGGTAGGGCGTAGCTCGATATACTACGAGCAGTACTTC. It yields the protein CSASTVGRSSIYYEQYF.

This chain connects TRBV5-6 to TRBJ1-4; D not certain. The CDR3 covers 14 residues. With 3 bases removed from V and 8 bases from J, the gap between germline ends came to 14 bases. Germline loops: CDR1 SGHDT, CDR2 YYEEEE. The CDR3 region is CASSSQLVWEKLFF. The CDR3 nucleotides read TGTGCCAGCAGCTCCCAACTGGTTTGGGAAAAACTGTTTTTT.

Only a few counts were recorded for this clonotype. The J gene is TRBJ1-1, the V gene TRBV6-5; the D gene is possibly TRBD1 (5 bases). Germline-derived CDR1 and CDR2 are MNHEY and SVGAGI. This CDR3 is 11 amino acids long. The ends were cut back, 10 bases at V and 8 bases at J, with 14 bases in the middle. The chain's CDR3 is CATNEGREAFF. DNA of the CDR3: TGTGCCACCAATGAGGGGCGAGAAGCTTTCTTT.

The table lists this clonotype with many counts. V gene TRBV6-2 or TRBV6-3 combines with J gene TRBJ1-1; D is unclear. In germline, CDR1 is MNHEY, CDR2 SVGEGT. V was pared by 8 bases and J by 1 base, with 5 bases between. The CDR3 contains 11 residues. The CDR3 nucleotides are TGTGCCAGCGAACGGAACACTGAAGCTTTCTTT. Its protein is CASERNTEAFF.

This clonotype appeared many times. V usage is TRBV7-9 and J usage is TRBJ2-3, with D unclear. V dropped 5 bases and J dropped 5 bases, with 8 bases sitting between them. The CDR3 runs 12 residues. Germline V gene data show CDR1 as SEHNR and CDR2 as FQNEAQ (reference sequence). CDR3 residues: CASSVLEDTQYF. For the CDR3, the DNA is TGTGCCAGCAGCGTCTTGGAAGATACGCAGTATTTT. Supplemented by reference TRBV7-9 and TRBJ2-3, the full variable domain reads DTGVSQNPRHKITKRGQNVTFRCDPISEHNRLYWYRQTLGQGPEFLTYFQNEAQLEKSRLLSDRFSAERPKGSFSTLEIQRTEQGDSAMYLCASSVLEDTQYFGPGTRLTVL.

This clonotype was detected only a few times. The chain links TRBV14 to TRBJ1-2, with D hard to call. Germline V gene sequence: CDR1 SGHDN, CDR2 FVKESK. V was clipped by 0 bases and J by 5 bases, with 13 bases between them. CDR3 length equals 15 residues. The CDR3 DNA reads TGTGCCAGCAGCCAAGATATTGAGGAAAGATATGGCTACACCTTC. Amino acids: CASSQDIEERYGYTF.

At least ten counts were recorded for this clonotype. The chain couples TRBV21-1 to TRBJ1-1. TRBV21-1 is a documented pseudogene. The CDR3 loop spans 20 amino acids. The CDR3 spells CASSKMYFVGTAITYTEAFF. The CDR3 nucleotides are TGTGCCAGCAGCAAAATGTATTTTGTAGGAACAGCTATAACTTACACTGAAGCTTTCTTT.

This clonotype was seen many times. The rearrangement uses TRBV28 and TRBJ2-3; 10 bases map to TRBD2. After removal of 3 bases from V and 4 bases from J, the junction contained 16 bases not matched to a gene. The V gene's germline CDR1 is MDHEN and CDR2 SYDVKM. The CDR3 sequence is 19 residues long. The CDR3 DNA reads as TGTGCCAGCAGTTTCGGGACTAGCGCCACGGGGTATAGTCCAGATACGCAGTATTTT. This sequence encodes CASSFGTSATGYSPDTQYF.

In its sample, this clonotype is medium-sized. This rearrangement joins TRBV9 to TRBJ2-7; 7 nucleotides agree with TRBD1. Trimming at V came to 2 bases and at J to 6 bases, leaving 8 bases not matched to a gene. The CDR3 loop spans 14 amino acids. Germline CDR1 reads SGDLS; CDR2 reads YYNGEE. The CDR3, as DNA: TGTGCCAGCAGCGTCGGACAGGTCCCTCTCGAGCAGTACTTC. This translates into CASSVGQVPLEQYF.

This clonotype was found many times. This chain joins TRBV28 and TRBJ2-3; the D is unclear. Trimming cost V 4 bases and J 2 bases, with 1 base left between them. The CDR3 runs to 11 residues. CDR1 MDHEN and CDR2 SYDVKM come from the germline V gene. Here the CDR3 reads CASSYTDTQYF. The CDR3 bases are TGTGCCAGCAGTTACACAGATACGCAGTATTTT.

There are many counts of this clonotype. The chain is built from TRBV5-6 and TRBJ2-3, with 8 positions matching TRBD2. V shed 1 base and J 11 bases; nucleotides not matched to a gene: 3. Germline lookup yields CDR1 SGHDT and CDR2 YYEEEE. This CDR3 comprises 12 residues. The CDR3 reads CASSLREGEQYF. CDR3 bases: TGTGCCAGCAGCTTGCGGGAGGGCGAGCAGTATTTT.

By share, this clonotype ranks as medium-sized. The rearrangement uses TRBV6-2 or TRBV6-3 and TRBJ1-1, with D unresolved. The CDR3 extends over 12 amino acids. Deletions cut 2 bases from V and 4 bases from J, with 5 bases between. The germline V gene has CDR1 MNHEY and CDR2 SVGEGT. The CDR3 DNA reads TGTGCCAGCAGTTACCCGAGCACTGAAGCTTTCTTT. Translation: CASSYPSTEAFF.

This clonotype was counted at least ten times. The chain employs TRBV28 and TRBJ2-5; 8 nucleotides align to TRBD2. V shed 9 bases, J shed 1 base, and the junction held 13 bases outside the gene matches. The CDR3 runs to 16 residues. Germline CDR1 and CDR2: MDHEN and SYDVKM. The DNA of the CDR3 is TGTGCCAGTCGGGGGGGAGCTTTATCCCTCCAAGAGACCCAGTACTTC. This translates into CASRGGALSLQETQYF.

Relative to its sample, this clonotype is medium-sized. This chain joins TRBV16 and TRBJ1-6; D uncertain. V lost 1 base, J lost 0 bases, and 4 bases lay in between. The CDR3 loop spans 15 amino acids. Germline loops: CDR1 KGHSY, CDR2 FQNENV. The CDR3 sequence is CASSQLSSYNSPLHF. DNA of the CDR3: TGTGCCAGCAGCCAATTGAGCTCCTATAATTCACCCCTCCACTTT.

The chain links TRBV6-5 to TRBJ2-7; tentatively, D is TRBD1 or TRBD2 (5 bases each). Trimming shortened V by 2 bases and J by 2 bases, and 10 bases separated the two germline ends. Germline lookup yields CDR1 MNHEY and CDR2 SVGAGI. The CDR3 is made up of 14 amino acids. Written as DNA, the CDR3 is TGTGCCAGCAGTTACCGGGACCCCCCCTACGAGCAGTACTTC. Translating gives CASSYRDPPYEQYF.

This clonotype was counted at least ten times. This sequence joins TRBV9 and TRBJ2-5; 7 nucleotides align to TRBD2. The junction had 11 bases not matched to a gene; V was cut back by 4 bases and J by 2 bases. This CDR3 region has 16 residues. Germline CDR1 reads SGDLS; CDR2 reads YYNGEE. This CDR3 reads CASSTTGTTKQETQYF. CDR3 DNA sequence: TGTGCCAGCAGCACAACCGGGACTACAAAACAAGAGACCCAGTACTTC. Together with reference TRBV9 and TRBJ2-5, the CDR3 gives the full variable domain: DSGVTQTPKHLITATGQRVTLRCSPRSGDLSVYWYQQSLDQGLQFLIQYYNGEERAKGNILERFSAQQFPDLHSELNLSSLELGDSALYFCASSTTGTTKQETQYFGPGTRLLVL.

This clonotype occurred many times. V usage is TRBV27 and J usage is TRBJ2-5; no firm D call. The CDR3 spans 17 residues. The ends were cut back, 6 bases at V and 5 bases at J, with 25 bases in the middle. The germline V gene encodes CDR1 MNHEY and CDR2 SMNVEV (reference sequence). CDR3 in amino acids: CASSLRLPTDSWETQYF. CDR3 DNA sequence: TGTGCCAGCAGCTTGAGGCTTCCGACTGATTCATGGGAGACCCAGTACTTC.

In its sample, this clonotype was seen many times. The rearrangement links TRBV29-1 to TRBJ2-2, with D perhaps TRBD2 (6 bases). This CDR3 is 18 amino acids long. Trimming took 4 bases from V and 3 from J, leaving 24 bases between them. Germline V gene sequence: CDR1 SQVTM, CDR2 ANQGSEA. The CDR3 DNA reads TGCAGCGTTGTAATCAAAGACCCGACTAGAATTCACACCGGGGAGCTGTTTTTT. It codes for CSVVIKDPTRIHTGELFF.

This sequence joins TRBV6-5 and TRBJ1-1; 7 nucleotides match TRBD1. Germline values: CDR1 MNHEY, CDR2 SVGAGI. The V gene end was trimmed by 2 bases and the J gene end by 3 bases; junction bases not matched to a gene: 6. The CDR3 runs to 15 residues. CDR3 nucleotide sequence: TGTGCCAGCAGTTACGGAAAAACAGGGGACACTGAAGCTTTCTTT. It specifies CASSYGKTGDTEAFF.

The J gene is TRBJ1-6, the V gene TRBV12-3 or TRBV12-4, with 9 bases that match TRBD1. The CDR3 length is 15 residues. V shed 3 bases, J shed 7 bases, and the junction held 4 bases outside the gene matches. Here the CDR3 DNA reads TGTGCCAGCAGTTTTAGGACAGGGGAGAATTCACCCCTCCACTTT. Protein sequence: CASSFRTGENSPLHF.

This clonotype was recorded a few times. A much more abundant neighbour one base away suggests this may be a read error. V gene TRBV15 combines with J gene TRBJ1-1; no clear D gene. V dropped 0 bases and J dropped 4 bases, with 3 bases sitting between them. Germline CDR1 reads LNHNV; CDR2 reads YYDKDF (reference sequence). This CDR3 contains 12 residues. CDR3 loop: CATSRDFTEAFF. The CDR3 DNA follows: TGTGCCACCAGCAGAGATTTCACTGAAGCTTTCTTT.

This clonotype was detected a few times. The gene calls are TRBV27 and TRBJ2-1; D is uncertain. The CDR3 spans 15 residues. CDR1 is MNHEY, CDR2 SMNVEV, per germline (reference sequence). The V and J ends lost 5 bases and 4 bases respectively, with 15 bases between them. CDR3 sequence reads: CASSKTFSGYNEQFF. In nucleotides, the CDR3 is TGTGCCAGCAGTAAAACTTTCTCGGGTTACAATGAGCAGTTCTTC.

This clonotype was picked up one time. This rearrangement joins TRBV28 to TRBJ2-5; 9 bases agree with TRBD1. Trimming removed 5 bases from V and 4 bases from J; junction bases left unmatched: 14. The CDR3 extends over 17 amino acids. The V gene's germline CDR1 is MDHEN and CDR2 SYDVKM. CDR3 in DNA: TGTGCCAGCAGTCTCCGATTCGGACAGGGGTTGGGAGAGACCCAGTACTTC. Its translation is CASSLRFGQGLGETQYF.